The T cell receptor (beta chain) described here comes from a study of circulating tumor DNA in untreated peripheral T-cell lymphoma. The data were produced by immunoSEQ multiplex PCR, yet TCRdb's version contains in-frame clones alone and is incomplete. In the table there are approximately 8,900 clones, around four fifths of which are singletons. Study-level findings and limits: Baseline tissues yielded around 86% and baseline serum roughly 64% tumor-specific clonotype detection.

For this clone: Its antigen is not identified.

The V gene lost 0 bases and the J gene lost 6 bases, with 6 bases spanning the gap. The CDR3 contains 13 residues. CDR1 is LNHDA and CDR2 is SQIVND in the germline V gene (reference sequence). The sequencing input was tumor tissue. The source of this sequence is a human donor with peripheral T-cell lymphoma. The chain uses TRBV19 and TRBJ2-1; D is uncertain. The CDR3: CASSIDQANEQFF. The CDR3 DNA reads as TGTGCCAGTAGTATAGATCAGGCCAATGAGCAGTTCTTC.